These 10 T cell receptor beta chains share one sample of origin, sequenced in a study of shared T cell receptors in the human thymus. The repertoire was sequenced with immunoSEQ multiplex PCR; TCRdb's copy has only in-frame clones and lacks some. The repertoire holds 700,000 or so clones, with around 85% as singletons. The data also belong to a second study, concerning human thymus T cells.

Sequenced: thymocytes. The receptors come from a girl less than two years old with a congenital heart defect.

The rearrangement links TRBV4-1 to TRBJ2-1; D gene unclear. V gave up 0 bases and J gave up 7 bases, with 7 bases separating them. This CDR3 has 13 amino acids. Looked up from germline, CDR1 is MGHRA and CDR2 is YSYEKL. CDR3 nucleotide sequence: TGCGCCAGCAGCCAAGATTTGAGGAATGAGCAGTTCTTC. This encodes CASSQDLRNEQFF.

DNA for the CDR3: TGTGCCACCGAGAGCCCAAACCCCGGGGGGGGGATGAACACTGAAGCTTTCTTT. Residues: CATESPNPGGGMNTEAFF. The rearrangement uses TRBV2 and TRBJ1-1; maybe TRBD1 (5 bases). The germline gives CDR1 SNHLY, CDR2 FYNNEI. Between the trimmed V and J ends, which lost 10 bases and 0 bases, there was a span of 27 bases. CDR3 length equals 18 residues.

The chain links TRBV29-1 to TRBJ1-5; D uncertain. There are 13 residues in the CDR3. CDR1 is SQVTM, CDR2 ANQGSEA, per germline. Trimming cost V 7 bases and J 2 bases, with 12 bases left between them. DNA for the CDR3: TGCAGCGCCGCCAAGGAGCGCAATCAGCCCCAGCATTTT. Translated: CSAAKERNQPQHF.

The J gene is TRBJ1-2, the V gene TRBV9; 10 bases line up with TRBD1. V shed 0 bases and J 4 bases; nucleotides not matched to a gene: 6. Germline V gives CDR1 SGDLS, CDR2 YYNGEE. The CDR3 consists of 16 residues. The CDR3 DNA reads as TGTGCCAGCAGCGTAGCGGAAGGGGACAGGGGCTATGGCTACACCTTC. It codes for CASSVAEGDRGYGYTF.

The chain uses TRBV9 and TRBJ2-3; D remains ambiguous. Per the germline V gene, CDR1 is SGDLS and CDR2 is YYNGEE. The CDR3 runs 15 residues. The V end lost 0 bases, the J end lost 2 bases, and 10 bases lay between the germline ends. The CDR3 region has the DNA TGTGCCAGCAGCGTAGAAGCGCTTCCCACAGATACGCAGTATTTT. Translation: CASSVEALPTDTQYF.

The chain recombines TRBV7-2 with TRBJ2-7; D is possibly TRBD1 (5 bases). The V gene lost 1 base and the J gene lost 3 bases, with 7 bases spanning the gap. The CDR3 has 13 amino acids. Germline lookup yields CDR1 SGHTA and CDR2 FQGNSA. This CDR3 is CASSLEGFYEQYF. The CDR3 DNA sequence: TGTGCCAGCAGCTTAGAGGGGTTCTACGAGCAGTACTTC.

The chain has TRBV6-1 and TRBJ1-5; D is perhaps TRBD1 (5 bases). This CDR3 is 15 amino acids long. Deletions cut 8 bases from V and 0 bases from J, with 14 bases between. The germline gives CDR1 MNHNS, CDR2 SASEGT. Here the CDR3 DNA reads TGTGCCAGCCGGGCCAGGGAATATAGCAATCAGCCCCAGCATTTT. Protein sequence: CASRAREYSNQPQHF.

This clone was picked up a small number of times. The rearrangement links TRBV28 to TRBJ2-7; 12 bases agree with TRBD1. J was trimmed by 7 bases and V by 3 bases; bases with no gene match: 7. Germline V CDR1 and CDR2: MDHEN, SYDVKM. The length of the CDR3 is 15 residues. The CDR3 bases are TGTGCCAGCAGTTTCCCGGGACAGGGGGCGCGGGAGCAGTACTTC. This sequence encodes CASSFPGQGAREQYF.

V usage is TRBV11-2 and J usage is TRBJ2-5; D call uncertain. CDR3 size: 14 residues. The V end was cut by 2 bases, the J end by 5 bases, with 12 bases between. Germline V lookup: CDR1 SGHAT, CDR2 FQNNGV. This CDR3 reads CASSLRGLRETQYF. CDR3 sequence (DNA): TGTGCCAGCAGCTTACGAGGCCTCCGGGAGACCCAGTACTTC.

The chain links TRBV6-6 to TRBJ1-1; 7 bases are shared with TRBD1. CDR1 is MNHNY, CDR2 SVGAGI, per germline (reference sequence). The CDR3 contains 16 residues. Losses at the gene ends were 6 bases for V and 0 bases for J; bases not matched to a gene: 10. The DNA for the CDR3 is TGTGCCAGCAGCCTACCCCGACAGGGCATGAACACTGAAGCTTTCTTT. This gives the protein CASSLPRQGMNTEAFF.